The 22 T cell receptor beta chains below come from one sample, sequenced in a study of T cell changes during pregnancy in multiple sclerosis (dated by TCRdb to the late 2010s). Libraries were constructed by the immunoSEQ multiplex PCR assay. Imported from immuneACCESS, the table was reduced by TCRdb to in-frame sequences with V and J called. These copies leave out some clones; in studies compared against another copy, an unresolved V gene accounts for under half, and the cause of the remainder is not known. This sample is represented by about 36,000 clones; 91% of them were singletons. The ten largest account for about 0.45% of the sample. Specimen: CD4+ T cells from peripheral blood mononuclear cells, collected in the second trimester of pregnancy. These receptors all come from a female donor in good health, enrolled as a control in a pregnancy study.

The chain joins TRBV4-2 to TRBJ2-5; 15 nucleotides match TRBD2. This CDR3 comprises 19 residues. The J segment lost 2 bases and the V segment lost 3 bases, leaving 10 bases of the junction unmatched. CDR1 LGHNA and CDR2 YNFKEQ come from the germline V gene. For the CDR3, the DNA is TGTGCCAGCAGCCACGGACTAGCGGGAGGGACTAACACACAAGAGACCCAGTACTTC. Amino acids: CASSHGLAGGTNTQETQYF.

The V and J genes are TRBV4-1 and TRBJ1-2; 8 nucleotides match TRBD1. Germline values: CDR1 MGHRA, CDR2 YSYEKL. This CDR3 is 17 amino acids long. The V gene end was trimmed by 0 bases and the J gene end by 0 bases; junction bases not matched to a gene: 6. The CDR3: CASSQEGDRTANYGYTF. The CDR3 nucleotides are TGCGCCAGCAGCCAAGAGGGGGACAGGACAGCTAACTATGGCTACACCTTC.

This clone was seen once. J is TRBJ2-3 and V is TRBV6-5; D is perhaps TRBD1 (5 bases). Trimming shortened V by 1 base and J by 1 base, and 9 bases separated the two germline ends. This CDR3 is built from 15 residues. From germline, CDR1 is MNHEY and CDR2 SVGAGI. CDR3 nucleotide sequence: TGTGCCAGCAGTTACTTACCGACAGGCACAGATACGCAGTATTTT. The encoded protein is CASSYLPTGTDTQYF.

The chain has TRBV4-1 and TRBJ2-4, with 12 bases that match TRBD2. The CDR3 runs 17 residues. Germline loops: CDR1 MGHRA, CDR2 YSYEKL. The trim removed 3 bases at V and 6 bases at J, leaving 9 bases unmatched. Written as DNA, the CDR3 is TGCGCCAGCAGCCACCTATCGACTAGCGGGAGCGGAAACATTCAGTACTTC. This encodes CASSHLSTSGSGNIQYF.

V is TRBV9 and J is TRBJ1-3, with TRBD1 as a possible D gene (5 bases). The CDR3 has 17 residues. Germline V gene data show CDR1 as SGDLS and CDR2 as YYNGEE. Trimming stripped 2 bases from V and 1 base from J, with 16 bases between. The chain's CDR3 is CASSVSPGGESGNTIYF. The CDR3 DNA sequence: TGTGCCAGCAGCGTTTCGCCGGGGGGGGAGTCTGGAAACACCATATATTTT.

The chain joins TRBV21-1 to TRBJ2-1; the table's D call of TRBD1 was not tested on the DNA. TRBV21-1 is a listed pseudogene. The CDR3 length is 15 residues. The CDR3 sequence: CASSGRRTGFGEQFF. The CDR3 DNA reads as TGTGCCAGCAGCGGGCGCCGGACAGGGTTCGGGGAGCAGTTCTTC.

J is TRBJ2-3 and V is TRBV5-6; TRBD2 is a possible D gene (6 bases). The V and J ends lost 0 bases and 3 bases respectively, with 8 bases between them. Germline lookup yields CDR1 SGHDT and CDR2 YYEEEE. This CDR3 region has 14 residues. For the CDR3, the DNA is TGTGCCAGCAGCTTGGGACTAGGTACAGATACGCAGTATTTT. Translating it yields CASSLGLGTDTQYF.

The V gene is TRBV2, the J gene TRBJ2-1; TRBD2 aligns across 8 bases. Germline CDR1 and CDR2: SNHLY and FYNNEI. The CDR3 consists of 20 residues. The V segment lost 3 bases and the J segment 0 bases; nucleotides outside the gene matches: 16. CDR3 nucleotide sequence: TGTGCCAGCAGTGATCGGAGGATAGCGGGACCTATCGACTCCTACAATGAGCAGTTCTTC. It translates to CASSDRRIAGPIDSYNEQFF.

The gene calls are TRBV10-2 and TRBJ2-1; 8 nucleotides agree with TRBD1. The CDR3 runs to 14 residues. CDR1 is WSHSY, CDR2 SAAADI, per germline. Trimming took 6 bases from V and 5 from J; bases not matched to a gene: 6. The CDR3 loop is CASRVDRGNNEQFF. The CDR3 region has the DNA TGCGCCAGCAGGGTTGACAGGGGAAACAATGAGCAGTTCTTC.

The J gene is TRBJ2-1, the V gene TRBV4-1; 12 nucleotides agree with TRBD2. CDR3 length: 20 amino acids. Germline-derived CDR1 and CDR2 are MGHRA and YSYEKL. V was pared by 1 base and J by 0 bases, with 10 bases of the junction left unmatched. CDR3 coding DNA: TGCGCCAGCAGCCAAGTCGGGGGACTAGCGGGTCAGAGCTCCTACAATGAGCAGTTCTTC. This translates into CASSQVGGLAGQSSYNEQFF.

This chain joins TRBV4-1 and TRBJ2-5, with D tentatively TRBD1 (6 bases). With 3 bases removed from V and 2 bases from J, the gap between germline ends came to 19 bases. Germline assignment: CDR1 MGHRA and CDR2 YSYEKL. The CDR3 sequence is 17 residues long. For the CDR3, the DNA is TGCGCCAGCAGCCACATCGGTTTCCCCGGACAGCAAGAGACCCAGTACTTC. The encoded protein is CASSHIGFPGQQETQYF.

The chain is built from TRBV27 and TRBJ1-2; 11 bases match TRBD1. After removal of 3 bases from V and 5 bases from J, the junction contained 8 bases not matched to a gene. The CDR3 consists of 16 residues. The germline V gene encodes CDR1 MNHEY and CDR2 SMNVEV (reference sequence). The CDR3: CASSFLDRGPGYGYTF. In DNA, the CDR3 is TGTGCCAGCAGTTTTTTGGACAGGGGGCCGGGATATGGCTACACCTTC.

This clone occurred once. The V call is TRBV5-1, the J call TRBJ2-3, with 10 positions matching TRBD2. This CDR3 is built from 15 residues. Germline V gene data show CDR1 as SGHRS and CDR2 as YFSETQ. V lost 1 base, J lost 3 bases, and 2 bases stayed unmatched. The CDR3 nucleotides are TGCGCCAGCAGCTTGAGGGGACTAGCGACAGATACGCAGTATTTT. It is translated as CASSLRGLATDTQYF. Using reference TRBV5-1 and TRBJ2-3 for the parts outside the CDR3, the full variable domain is KAGVTQTPRYLIKTRGQQVTLSCSPISGHRSVSWYQQTPGQGLQFLFEYFSETQRNKGNFPGRFSGRQFSNSRSEMNVSTLELGDSALYLCASSLRGLATDTQYFGPGTRLTVL.

The CDR3, as DNA: TGTGCCAGCAGCTTGGGCTTGCTCAGGGATGGTTCGCAGTATTTT. Protein product: CASSLGLLRDGSQYF. This chain uses TRBV7-2 with TRBJ2-3; D is perhaps TRBD1 (5 bases). Looked up from germline, CDR1 is SGHTA and CDR2 is FQGNSA. The CDR3 runs 15 residues. Trimming took off 3 bases at V and 10 bases at J, with 20 bases between the two ends.

The CDR3 sequence is CASSPPSRDTLNQYF. CDR3 DNA sequence: TGTGCCAGCTCACCGCCCTCCCGGGACACCCTAAATCAGTACTTC. The chain carries TRBV18 and TRBJ2-7; the D gene is possibly TRBD1 (6 bases). With 3 bases removed from V and 10 bases from J, the gap between germline ends came to 22 bases. The CDR3 loop spans 15 amino acids. Germline V gives CDR1 KGHSH, CDR2 LQKENI.

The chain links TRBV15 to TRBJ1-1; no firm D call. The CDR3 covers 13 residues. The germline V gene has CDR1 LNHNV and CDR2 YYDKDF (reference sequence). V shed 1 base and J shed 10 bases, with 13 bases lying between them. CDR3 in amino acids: CATSRARETPAFF. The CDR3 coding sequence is TGTGCCACCAGCAGAGCAAGGGAGACCCCAGCTTTCTTT. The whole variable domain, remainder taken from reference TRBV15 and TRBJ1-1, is DAMVIQNPRYQVTQFGKPVTLSCSQTLNHNVMYWYQQKSSQAPKLLFHYYDKDFNNEADTPDNFQSRRPNTSFCFLDIRSPGLGDTAMYLCATSRARETPAFFGQGTRLTVV.

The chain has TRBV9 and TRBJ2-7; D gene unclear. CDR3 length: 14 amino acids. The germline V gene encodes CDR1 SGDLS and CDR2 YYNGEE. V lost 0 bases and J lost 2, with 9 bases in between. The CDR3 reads CASSVGGSPYEQYF. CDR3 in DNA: TGTGCCAGCAGCGTAGGCGGCAGTCCCTACGAGCAGTACTTC.

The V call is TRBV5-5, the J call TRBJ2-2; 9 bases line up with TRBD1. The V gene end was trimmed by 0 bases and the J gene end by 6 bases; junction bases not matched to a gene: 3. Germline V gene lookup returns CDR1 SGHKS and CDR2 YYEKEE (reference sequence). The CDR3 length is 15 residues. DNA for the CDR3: TGTGCCAGCAGCTTGGGGACAGGGGAGGCCGGGGAGCTGTTTTTT. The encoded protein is CASSLGTGEAGELFF.

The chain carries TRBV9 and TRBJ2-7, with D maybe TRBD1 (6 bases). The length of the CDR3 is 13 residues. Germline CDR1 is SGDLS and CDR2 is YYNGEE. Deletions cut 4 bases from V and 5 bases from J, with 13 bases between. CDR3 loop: CASSSRQVDEQYF. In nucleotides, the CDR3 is TGTGCCAGCAGCTCACGACAGGTCGACGAGCAGTACTTC.

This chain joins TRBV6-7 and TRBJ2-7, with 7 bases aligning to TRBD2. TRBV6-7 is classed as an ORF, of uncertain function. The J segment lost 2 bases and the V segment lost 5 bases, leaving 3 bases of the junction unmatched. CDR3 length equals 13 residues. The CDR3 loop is CASSTGLPYEQYF. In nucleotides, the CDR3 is TGTGCCAGCAGTACGGGACTACCCTACGAGCAGTACTTC.

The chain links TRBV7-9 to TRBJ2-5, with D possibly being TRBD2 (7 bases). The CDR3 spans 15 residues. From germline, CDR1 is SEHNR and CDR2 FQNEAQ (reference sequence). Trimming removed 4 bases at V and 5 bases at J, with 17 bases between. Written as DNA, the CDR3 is TGTGCCAGCAGCTCCGGGGGGCTCCCGGGGGAGACCCAGTACTTC. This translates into CASSSGGLPGETQYF. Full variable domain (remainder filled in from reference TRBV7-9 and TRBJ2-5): DTGVSQNPRHKITKRGQNVTFRCDPISEHNRLYWYRQTLGQGPEFLTYFQNEAQLEKSRLLSDRFSAERPKGSFSTLEIQRTEQGDSAMYLCASSSGGLPGETQYFGPGTRLLVL.

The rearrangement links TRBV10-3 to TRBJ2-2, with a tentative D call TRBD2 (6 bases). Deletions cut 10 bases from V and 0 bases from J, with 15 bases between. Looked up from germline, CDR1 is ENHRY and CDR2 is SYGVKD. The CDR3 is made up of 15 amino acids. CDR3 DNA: TGTGCCACAATGCCGGGACTTGCGAACACCGGGGAGCTGTTTTTT. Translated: CATMPGLANTGELFF.